The 16 T cell receptor beta chains below come from one sample, sequenced in a study of blood T cell repertoires in COVID-19 (dated by TCRdb to 2020 to 2021). Library construction relied on the immunoSEQ multiplex PCR assay. The immuneACCESS repertoire file appears here via TCRdb, limited to in-frame rearrangements. These files lack a portion of the clones; in checked studies, under half of the deficit traces to unresolved V genes, and the cause of the others is not known. In this sample the table shows around 70,000 clones, 80% to 95% of which occur a single time. The ten most abundant clones make up 2.5% to 3% of the sample. Sequencing was carried out using peripheral blood. Source of these receptors: a man aged 45-65 years with COVID-19, enrolled during active disease.

As DNA, the CDR3 is TGCGCCAGCAGCCAAGATACCAGGGGATACGACAATGAGCAGTTCTTC. Amino acids: CASSQDTRGYDNEQFF. The chain is built from TRBV4-1 and TRBJ2-1; a weak D match, TRBD1 (6 bases). The V gene lost 0 bases and the J gene lost 5 bases, with 14 bases spanning the gap. The CDR3 consists of 16 residues. From germline, CDR1 is MGHRA and CDR2 YSYEKL.

This clone was observed a single time. The chain uses TRBV11-2 and TRBJ1-1; D not certain. V lost 5 bases, J lost 0 bases, and 7 bases lay in between. CDR3 size: 13 residues. Germline CDR1 SGHAT, CDR2 FQNNGV. CDR3 sequence reads: CASSPRMNTEAFF. The CDR3 nucleotides read TGTGCCAGCAGCCCGCGAATGAACACTGAAGCTTTCTTT.

V and J are TRBV5-1 and TRBJ1-1; 7 bases match TRBD1. Germline CDR1 reads SGHRS; CDR2 reads YFSETQ. The CDR3 is 13 residues long. J gave up 7 bases and V 3 bases, and 6 bases lay outside the gene matches. The CDR3 region is CASSSRRDSEAFF. CDR3 sequence (DNA): TGCGCCAGCAGCTCCCGCCGGGACAGTGAAGCTTTCTTT.

This clone was recorded only once. J is TRBJ1-6 and V is TRBV19; unclear D gene. Germline values: CDR1 LNHDA, CDR2 SQIVND (reference sequence). V was pared by 6 bases and J by 8 bases, with 14 bases between. This CDR3 is built from 14 residues. This chain's CDR3 is CASRPGRADSPLHF. CDR3 nucleotides: TGTGCCAGTAGGCCCGGAAGAGCGGATTCACCCCTCCACTTT.

This clone showed up just once. The chain uses TRBV18 and TRBJ1-2, with 9 bases matching TRBD1. Losses at the gene ends were 4 bases for V and 2 bases for J; bases not matched to a gene: 5. Germline V gives CDR1 KGHSH, CDR2 LQKENI. This CDR3 has 15 amino acids. The CDR3 region has the DNA TGTGCCAGCTCACAAAACGGACAGGGGAACTATGGCTACACCTTC. It encodes CASSQNGQGNYGYTF.

The chain carries TRBV6-5 and TRBJ2-3; tentative D call: TRBD2 (5 bases). The germline V gene has CDR1 MNHEY and CDR2 SVGAGI. This CDR3 region has 16 residues. V was shortened by 4 bases and J by 6 bases, with 20 bases between the two germline ends. The CDR3 protein is CASSFRVRSGEDTQYF. The CDR3 DNA reads as TGTGCCAGCAGTTTTAGGGTTCGGTCCGGGGAGGATACGCAGTATTTT.

The genes are TRBV29-1 and TRBJ2-1; D unclear. Germline values: CDR1 SQVTM, CDR2 ANQGSEA. V dropped 6 bases and J dropped 4 bases, with 19 bases sitting between them. CDR3 length: 15 amino acids. The CDR3 here is CSVWLLGDPYNEQFF. CDR3 nucleotide sequence: TGCAGCGTGTGGCTCTTGGGCGACCCATACAATGAGCAGTTCTTC.

The J gene is TRBJ1-1, the V gene TRBV12-3 or TRBV12-4; no firm D call. The CDR3 runs 13 residues. Between the trimmed V and J ends, which lost 7 bases and 3 bases, there was a span of 12 bases. Here the CDR3 reads CASNLASDTEAFF. The CDR3 coding sequence is TGTGCCAGCAACCTCGCGTCCGACACTGAAGCTTTCTTT.

This clone came up once. This rearrangement joins TRBV2 to TRBJ1-2; TRBD1 might be the D (6 bases). Trimming pared 6 bases from V and 5 bases from J, leaving 13 bases between. The CDR3 has 13 residues. The germline gives CDR1 SNHLY, CDR2 FYNNEI. The chain's CDR3 is CASSQGQLYGYTF. The CDR3 nucleotides read TGTGCCAGCAGCCAGGGACAACTATATGGCTACACCTTC. The complete variable domain, with remaining parts taken from reference TRBV2 and TRBJ1-2, reads EPEVTQTPSHQVTQMGQEVILRCVPISNHLYFYWYRQILGQKVEFLVSFYNNEISEKSEIFDDQFSVERPDGSNFTLKIRSTKLEDSAMYFCASSQGQLYGYTFGSGTRLTVV.

This chain uses TRBV5-4 with TRBJ1-2; 10 bases agree with TRBD1. The CDR3 is 15 amino acids. With V trimmed by 1 base and J by 3 bases, 3 bases remained unmatched. Germline V gene sequence: CDR1 SGHNT, CDR2 YYREEE (reference sequence). The CDR3 nucleotides are TGTGCCAGCAGCTTGTCCGGGACAGGGGACTATGGCTACACCTTC. This gives the protein CASSLSGTGDYGYTF.

V usage is TRBV15 and J usage is TRBJ2-2; D may be TRBD2 (6 bases). Germline assignment: CDR1 LNHNV and CDR2 YYDKDF (reference sequence). V lost 1 base and J 6 bases, leaving 9 bases between the germline ends. The CDR3 consists of 14 residues. CDR3 protein: CATSRGLVSGELFF. CDR3 coding DNA: TGTGCCACCAGCAGAGGACTAGTTTCCGGGGAGCTGTTTTTT.

This clone occurred once. The rearrangement links TRBV15 to TRBJ2-5; D unresolved. The V gene's germline CDR1 is LNHNV and CDR2 YYDKDF (reference sequence). V was pared by 0 bases and J by 1 base, with 3 bases between. The CDR3 is made up of 13 amino acids. CDR3 residues: CATSRDLQETQYF. The CDR3 nucleotides are TGTGCCACCAGCAGAGATCTCCAAGAGACCCAGTACTTC.

This rearrangement joins TRBV5-8 to TRBJ2-2, with D maybe TRBD1 (6 bases). The CDR3 is 14 amino acids. V was shortened by 4 bases and J by 0 bases, with 7 bases between the two germline ends. Germline V lookup: CDR1 SGHTS, CDR2 YDEGEE. This CDR3 reads CASSRDTNTGELFF. CDR3 nucleotides: TGTGCCAGCAGCCGGGACACGAACACCGGGGAGCTGTTTTTT.

The chain has TRBV5-6 and TRBJ2-2; 11 nucleotides align to TRBD2. The CDR3 is made up of 16 amino acids. Unmatched junction bases numbered 6, after V lost 1 base and J lost 7 bases. Germline V gene lookup returns CDR1 SGHDT and CDR2 YYEEEE. CDR3 in amino acids: CASSLPTSGTVGELFF. The CDR3 nucleotides are TGTGCCAGCAGCTTGCCGACTAGCGGGACAGTCGGGGAGCTGTTTTTT. The variable domain in full, with the rest retrieved from reference TRBV5-6 and TRBJ2-2, is DAGVTQSPTHLIKTRGQQVTLRCSPKSGHDTVSWYQQALGQGPQFIFQYYEEEERQRGNFPDRFSGHQFPNYSSELNVNALLLGDSALYLCASSLPTSGTVGELFFGEGSRLTVL.

The genes are TRBV5-1 and TRBJ2-2, with TRBD1 matching 7 bases. The V and J ends lost 0 bases and 1 base, in that order; junction bases with no gene match: 0. CDR1 and CDR2 (germline): SGHRS, YFSETQ. This CDR3 contains 15 residues. CDR3: CASSLAGGNTGELFF. The DNA for the CDR3 is TGCGCCAGCAGCTTGGCAGGGGGGAACACCGGGGAGCTGTTTTTT.

CDR3 in DNA: TGTGCCAGCAGCGCTAGACTAGCGGGAAGCGAGCAGTACTTC. Residues: CASSARLAGSEQYF. V usage is TRBV7-2 and J usage is TRBJ2-7; 11 nucleotides match TRBD2. CDR1 and CDR2 (germline): SGHTA, FQGNSA. The V segment lost 5 bases and the J segment 6 bases; nucleotides outside the gene matches: 6. The CDR3 contains 14 residues.